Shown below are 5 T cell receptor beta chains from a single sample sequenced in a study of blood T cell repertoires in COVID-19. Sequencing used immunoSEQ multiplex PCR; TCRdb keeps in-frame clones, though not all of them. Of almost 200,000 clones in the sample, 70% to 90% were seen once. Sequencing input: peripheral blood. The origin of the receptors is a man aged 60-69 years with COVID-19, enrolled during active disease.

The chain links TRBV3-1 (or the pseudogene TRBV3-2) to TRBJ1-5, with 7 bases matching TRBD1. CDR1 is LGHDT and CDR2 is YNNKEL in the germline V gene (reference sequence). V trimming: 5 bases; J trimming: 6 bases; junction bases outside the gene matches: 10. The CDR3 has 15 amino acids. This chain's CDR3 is CASSSGGLRSQPQHF. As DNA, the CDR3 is TGTGCCAGCAGCTCAGGGGGTTTGAGATCTCAGCCCCAGCATTTT.

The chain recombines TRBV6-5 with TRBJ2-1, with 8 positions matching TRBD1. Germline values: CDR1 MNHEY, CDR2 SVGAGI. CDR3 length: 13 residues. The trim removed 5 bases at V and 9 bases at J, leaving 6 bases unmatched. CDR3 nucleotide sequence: TGTGCCAGCAGTAGAGCAGGGGGCGGTGAGCAGTTCTTC. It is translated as CASSRAGGGEQFF.

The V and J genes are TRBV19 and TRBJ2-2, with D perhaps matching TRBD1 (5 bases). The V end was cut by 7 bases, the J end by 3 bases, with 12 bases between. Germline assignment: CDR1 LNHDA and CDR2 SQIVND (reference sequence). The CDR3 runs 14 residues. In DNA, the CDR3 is TGTGCCAGTAAGTGGCAGGGTGACACCGGGGAGCTGTTTTTT. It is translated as CASKWQGDTGELFF.

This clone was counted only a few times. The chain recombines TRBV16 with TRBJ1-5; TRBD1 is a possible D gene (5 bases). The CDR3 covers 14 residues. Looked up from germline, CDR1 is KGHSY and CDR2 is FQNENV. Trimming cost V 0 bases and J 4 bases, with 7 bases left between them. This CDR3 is CASSQSRGNQPQHF. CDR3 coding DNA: TGTGCCAGCAGCCAATCTAGGGGAAATCAGCCCCAGCATTTT.

The CDR3 protein is CASSFETGNIQPQHF. In DNA, the CDR3 is TGTGCCAGCAGTTTCGAGACAGGGAACATTCAGCCCCAGCATTTT. J is TRBJ1-5 and V is TRBV28; 7 nucleotides agree with TRBD1. The CDR3 covers 15 residues. V trimming: 3 bases; J trimming: 6 bases; junction bases outside the gene matches: 8. The germline gives CDR1 MDHEN, CDR2 SYDVKM.